What follows are 22 T cell receptor beta chains derived from one specimen sequenced in a study of blood T cell repertoires in COVID-19. TCRdb keeps only in-frame clones here, not all; method: immunoSEQ multiplex PCR. This sample has 150,000 to 200,000 clones; about 88% occur once, and the top ten carry about 3%. The material sequenced was peripheral blood. Source of these receptors: a man in his forties with active or convalescent COVID-19.

The chain employs TRBV7-8 and TRBJ1-2; D may be TRBD1 (6 bases). The CDR3 runs to 16 residues. Germline CDR1 and CDR2: SGHVS and FQNEAQ. Trimming removed 2 bases from V and 8 bases from J, with 21 bases in between. CDR3: CASSLTRTDMGDGYTF. The CDR3 nucleotides read TGTGCCAGCAGCTTAACCCGGACAGATATGGGGGACGGCTACACCTTC.

CDR3 amino acids: CASINFIGGWTGELFF. The DNA of the CDR3 is TGTGCCAGCATCAATTTCATCGGGGGTTGGACCGGGGAGCTGTTTTTT. The V call is TRBV28, the J call TRBJ2-2; a possible D gene is TRBD2 (6 bases). CDR3 length: 16 amino acids. From germline, CDR1 is MDHEN and CDR2 SYDVKM. Trimming pared 7 bases from V and 5 bases from J, leaving 20 bases between.

Comments on this clone: Other nucleotide sequences from this sample produce the same CDR3. The gene calls are TRBV7-9 and TRBJ1-1, with TRBD1 matching 8 bases. The ends lost 1 base at V and 1 base at J; junction bases unmatched: 2. The CDR3 has 15 amino acids. The germline CDR1 and CDR2 sequences are SEHNR and FQNEAQ (reference sequence). Written as DNA, the CDR3 is TGTGCCAGCAGCTTAGGGACAGGGACGAACACTGAAGCTTTCTTT. It codes for CASSLGTGTNTEAFF.

CDR3 nucleotide sequence: TGTGCCAGTAGTCGAGGGAAAACGGAAAAACTGTTTTTT. It yields the protein CASSRGKTEKLFF. V is TRBV19 and J is TRBJ1-4, with D uncertain. CDR1 is LNHDA, CDR2 SQIVND, per germline (reference sequence). The CDR3 runs to 13 residues. V dropped 5 bases and J dropped 8 bases, with 12 bases sitting between them.

This clone appeared a single time. The rearrangement links TRBV5-1 to TRBJ2-5; tentatively, D is TRBD1 (5 bases). Trimming pared 4 bases from V and 4 bases from J, leaving 11 bases between. The CDR3 extends over 13 amino acids. Germline CDR1 is SGHRS and CDR2 is YFSETQ. The CDR3 DNA reads TGCGCCAGCAGCACACAGGTGGCAGAGACCCAGTACTTC. This codes for CASSTQVAETQYF. Supplemented by reference TRBV5-1 and TRBJ2-5, the full variable domain reads KAGVTQTPRYLIKTRGQQVTLSCSPISGHRSVSWYQQTPGQGLQFLFEYFSETQRNKGNFPGRFSGRQFSNSRSEMNVSTLELGDSALYLCASSTQVAETQYFGPGTRLLVL.

A single count supports this clone. This sample includes further DNA sequences coding for the same CDR3. This rearrangement joins TRBV18 to TRBJ1-5; 10 nucleotides match TRBD1. J lost 4 bases, V lost 3 bases, and 0 bases had no gene match. The CDR3 runs to 14 residues. Germline V gene lookup returns CDR1 KGHSH and CDR2 LQKENI. The DNA of the CDR3 is TGTGCCAGCTCACCGGGACAGGGGAATCAGCCCCAGCATTTT. Protein: CASSPGQGNQPQHF.

The V gene is TRBV5-1, the J gene TRBJ1-2; 9 nucleotides match TRBD1. There are 14 residues in the CDR3. Germline V CDR1 and CDR2: SGHRS, YFSETQ. The V segment lost 4 bases and the J segment 4 bases; nucleotides outside the gene matches: 5. The CDR3 DNA sequence: TGCGCCAGCAGCGTCACAGGGGGCAGCTATGGCTACACCTTC. It codes for CASSVTGGSYGYTF. Full variable domain (missing parts from reference TRBV5-1 and TRBJ1-2): KAGVTQTPRYLIKTRGQQVTLSCSPISGHRSVSWYQQTPGQGLQFLFEYFSETQRNKGNFPGRFSGRQFSNSRSEMNVSTLELGDSALYLCASSVTGGSYGYTFGSGTRLTVV.

The chain couples TRBV5-5 to TRBJ1-2; a weak D match, TRBD1 (6 bases). This CDR3 has 16 residues. CDR1 and CDR2 (germline): SGHKS, YYEKEE (reference sequence). The V end was cut by 4 bases, the J end by 4 bases, with 20 bases between. This chain's CDR3 is CASSTSGTLLAYGYTF. As DNA, the CDR3 is TGTGCCAGCAGCACTTCCGGGACACTTCTTGCCTATGGCTACACCTTC. Looking up the rest from reference TRBV5-5 and TRBJ1-2 gives the full variable domain: DAGVTQSPTHLIKTRGQQVTLRCSPISGHKSVSWYQQVLGQGPQFIFQYYEKEERGRGNFPDRFSARQFPNYSSELNVNALLLGDSALYLCASSTSGTLLAYGYTFGSGTRLTVV.

The J gene is TRBJ1-1, the V gene TRBV15; D is ambiguous. The length of the CDR3 is 14 residues. Looked up from germline, CDR1 is LNHNV and CDR2 is YYDKDF (reference sequence). V lost 0 bases and J lost 2, with 7 bases in between. The CDR3 protein is CATSRDAVNTEAFF. CDR3 DNA sequence: TGTGCCACCAGCAGAGATGCGGTCAACACTGAAGCTTTCTTT.

Only one count was recorded for this clone. V gene TRBV12-3 or TRBV12-4 combines with J gene TRBJ2-1, with D tentatively TRBD2 (7 bases). Trimming took off 2 bases at V and 10 bases at J, with 12 bases between the two ends. The CDR3 loop spans 13 amino acids. CDR3 bases: TGTGCCAGCAGTTTACGGGGGGCTGAGGAGCAGTTCTTC. Encoded protein: CASSLRGAEEQFF.

V is TRBV24-1 and J is TRBJ1-2; 8 bases fit TRBD1. The germline V gene encodes CDR1 KGHDR and CDR2 SFDVKD. Trimming at V came to 7 bases and at J to 4 bases, leaving 7 bases not matched to a gene. This CDR3 is built from 14 residues. The CDR3 region has the DNA TGTGCCACCAGGGACAGGGAGGCTTCCTATGGCTACACCTTC. Translated, it gives CATRDREASYGYTF.

The chain couples TRBV7-2 to TRBJ1-3, with D tentatively TRBD1 (6 bases). The V gene's germline CDR1 is SGHTA and CDR2 FQGNSA. The V gene lost 5 bases and the J gene lost 4 bases, with 12 bases spanning the gap. This CDR3 has 14 residues. The DNA for the CDR3 is TGTGCCAGCAGCCCGGACAGAGGGGGAAACACCATATATTTT. This codes for CASSPDRGGNTIYF.

This sequence joins TRBV6-5 and TRBJ1-3; D gene unclear. The V end was cut by 0 bases, the J end by 0 bases, with 6 bases between. This CDR3 has 15 residues. From germline, CDR1 is MNHEY and CDR2 SVGAGI. The CDR3 spells CASSYSRVSGNTIYF. The CDR3 DNA reads as TGTGCCAGCAGTTACTCTCGGGTCTCTGGAAACACCATATATTTT.

This clone was counted a few times. This chain connects TRBV12-3 or TRBV12-4 to TRBJ1-2; maybe TRBD1 (5 bases). With 6 bases removed from V and 9 bases from J, the gap between germline ends came to 17 bases. The CDR3 runs to 13 residues. The CDR3 reads CASRPGYLESYTF. CDR3 nucleotide sequence: TGTGCCAGCAGACCAGGGTACCTTGAGAGCTACACCTTC.

J is TRBJ1-2 and V is TRBV28; TRBD1 agrees at 9 bases. V lost 5 bases and J lost 8; bases outside the gene matches: 9. This CDR3 contains 14 residues. CDR1 is MDHEN and CDR2 is SYDVKM in the germline V gene. The CDR3 nucleotides are TGTGCCAGCAGTCTTTACAGGGGGCGGCGCGGCTACACCTTC. Translated, it gives CASSLYRGRRGYTF.

The V call is TRBV4-1, the J call TRBJ1-1; perhaps TRBD1 as D (6 bases). Germline loops: CDR1 MGHRA, CDR2 YSYEKL. This CDR3 has 14 amino acids. The V gene lost 5 bases and the J gene lost 1 base, with 11 bases spanning the gap. CDR3 sequence (DNA): TGCGCCAGCAGCATCCGAGGGGGGAACACTGAAGCTTTCTTT. Translation gives CASSIRGGNTEAFF.

This clone has more than one count but fewer than ten. The gene calls are TRBV15 and TRBJ2-1, with 12 bases fitting TRBD2. The CDR3 runs 18 residues. Germline V gene sequence: CDR1 LNHNV, CDR2 YYDKDF (reference sequence). J was trimmed by 10 bases and V by 0 bases; bases with no gene match: 13. The CDR3 bases are TGTGCCACCAGCAGAGACCTAGCGGGGGGGGAATACAATGACGAGCAGTTCTTC. It codes for CATSRDLAGGEYNDEQFF.

V and J are TRBV13 and TRBJ2-3; TRBD2 agrees at 12 bases. V lost 4 bases to trimming and J lost 5 bases; unmatched junction nucleotides: 7. The V gene's germline CDR1 is PRHDT and CDR2 FYEKMQ (reference sequence). The CDR3 sequence is 16 residues long. CDR3 sequence: CASSSPGTSGLDTQYF. The DNA of the CDR3 is TGTGCCAGCAGCTCTCCCGGGACTAGCGGGTTAGATACGCAGTATTTT.

The gene calls are TRBV7-2 and TRBJ2-2, with D maybe TRBD1 (6 bases). Deletions cut 5 bases from V and 5 bases from J, with 12 bases between. This CDR3 is 14 amino acids long. Germline assignment: CDR1 SGHTA and CDR2 FQGNSA. CDR3 residues: CASSNRARTGELFF. In DNA form, the CDR3 reads TGTGCCAGCAGCAACAGGGCTCGAACCGGGGAGCTGTTTTTT. The full variable domain, rest sourced from reference TRBV7-2 and TRBJ2-2, is GAGVSQSPSNKVTEKGKDVELRCDPISGHTALYWYRQSLGQGLEFLIYFQGNSAPDKSGLPSDRFSAERTGGSVSTLTIQRTQQEDSAVYLCASSNRARTGELFFGEGSRLTVL.

This chain links TRBV29-1 with TRBJ2-3, with D hard to call. V was trimmed by 5 bases and J by 0 bases, leaving 15 bases between them. The CDR3 sequence is 15 residues long. Germline CDR1 and CDR2: SQVTM and ANQGSEA. CDR3 DNA: TGCAGCGTTCCAGGTCCTCAAGTAAGCACAGATACGCAGTATTTT. Translated, it gives CSVPGPQVSTDTQYF.

The gene calls are TRBV9 and TRBJ2-1; D unclear. This CDR3 contains 15 residues. V gave up 0 bases and J gave up 3 bases, with 10 bases separating them. The germline gives CDR1 SGDLS, CDR2 YYNGEE. The CDR3: CASSVEGDFYNEQFF. Here the CDR3 DNA reads TGTGCCAGCAGCGTAGAAGGAGACTTCTACAATGAGCAGTTCTTC.

The chain has TRBV28 and TRBJ2-5, with 7 bases matching TRBD1. The CDR3 consists of 15 residues. V lost 11 bases and J lost 4; bases outside the gene matches: 16. Germline CDR1 and CDR2: MDHEN and SYDVKM. The CDR3: CAATSYQQGLETQYF. CDR3 bases: TGTGCCGCAACGTCGTATCAACAGGGGCTAGAGACCCAGTACTTC.